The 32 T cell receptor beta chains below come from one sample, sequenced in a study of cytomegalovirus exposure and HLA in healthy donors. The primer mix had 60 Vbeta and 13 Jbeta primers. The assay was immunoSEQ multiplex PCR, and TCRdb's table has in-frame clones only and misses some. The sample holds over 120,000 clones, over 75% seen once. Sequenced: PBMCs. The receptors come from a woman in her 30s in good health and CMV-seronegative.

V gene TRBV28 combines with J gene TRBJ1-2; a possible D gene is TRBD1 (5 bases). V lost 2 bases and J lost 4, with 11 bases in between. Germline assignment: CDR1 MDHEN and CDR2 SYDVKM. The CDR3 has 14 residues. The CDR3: CASSLGQNLYGYTF. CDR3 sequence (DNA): TGTGCCAGCAGTTTAGGACAAAACCTCTATGGCTACACCTTC.

CDR3 sequence (DNA): TGCGCCAGCCAGAGGGGGTTCGCAGGCCCTAAGGAGCTGTTTTTT. Translation: CASQRGFAGPKELFF. The rearrangement joins TRBV5-1 to TRBJ2-2, with a possible D match to TRBD1 (6 bases). Germline loops: CDR1 SGHRS, CDR2 YFSETQ. Trimming pared 7 bases from V and 10 bases from J, leaving 23 bases between. The length of the CDR3 is 15 residues.

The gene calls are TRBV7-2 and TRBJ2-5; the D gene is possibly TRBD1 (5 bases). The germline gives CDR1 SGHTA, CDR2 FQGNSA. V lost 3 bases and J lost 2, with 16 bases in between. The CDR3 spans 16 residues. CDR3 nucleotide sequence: TGTGCCAGCAGCTTGGCCGAGGTGGCAGGGCAAGAGACCCAGTACTTC. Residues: CASSLAEVAGQETQYF.

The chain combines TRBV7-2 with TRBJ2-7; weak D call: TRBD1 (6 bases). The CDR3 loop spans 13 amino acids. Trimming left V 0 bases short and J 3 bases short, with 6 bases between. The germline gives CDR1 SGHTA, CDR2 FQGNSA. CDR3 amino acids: CASSLAGGYEQYF. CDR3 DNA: TGTGCCAGCAGCTTAGCAGGGGGCTACGAGCAGTACTTC.

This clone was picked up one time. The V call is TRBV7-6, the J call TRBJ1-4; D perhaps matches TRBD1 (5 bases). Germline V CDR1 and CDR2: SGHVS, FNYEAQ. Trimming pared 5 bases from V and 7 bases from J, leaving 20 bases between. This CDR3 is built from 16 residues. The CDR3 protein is CASSPPVSGAGEKLFF. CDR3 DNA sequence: TGTGCCAGCAGCCCCCCCGTGTCTGGGGCAGGTGAAAAACTGTTTTTT.

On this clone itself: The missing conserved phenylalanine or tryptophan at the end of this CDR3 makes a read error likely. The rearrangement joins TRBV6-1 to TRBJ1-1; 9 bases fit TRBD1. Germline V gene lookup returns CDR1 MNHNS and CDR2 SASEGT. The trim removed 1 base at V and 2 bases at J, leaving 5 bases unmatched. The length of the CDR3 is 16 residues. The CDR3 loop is CASSEGTGGFNTEAFL. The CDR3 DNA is TGTGCCAGCAGTGAAGGTACAGGGGGCTTTAACACTGAAGCTTTCCTT.

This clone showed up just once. The CDR3, as DNA: TGTGCCTGGAATCGGGGGGTACTATACGAGCAGTACTTC. This gives the protein CAWNRGVLYEQYF. The rearrangement joins TRBV30 to TRBJ2-7, with 7 bases aligning to TRBD2. This CDR3 has 13 residues. The V gene end was trimmed by 4 bases and the J gene end by 4 bases; junction bases not matched to a gene: 7. CDR1 is GTSNPN, CDR2 SVGIG, per germline (reference sequence).

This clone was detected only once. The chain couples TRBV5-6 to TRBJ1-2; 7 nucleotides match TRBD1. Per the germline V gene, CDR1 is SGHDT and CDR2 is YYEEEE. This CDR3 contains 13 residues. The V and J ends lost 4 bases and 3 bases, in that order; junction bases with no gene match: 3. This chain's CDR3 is CASSPDRDYGYTF. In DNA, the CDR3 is TGTGCCAGCAGCCCAGACAGGGACTATGGCTACACCTTC.

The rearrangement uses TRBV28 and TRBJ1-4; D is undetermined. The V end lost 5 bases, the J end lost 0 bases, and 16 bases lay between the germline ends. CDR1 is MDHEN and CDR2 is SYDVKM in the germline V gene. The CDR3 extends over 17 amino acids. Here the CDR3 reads CASSGSRGGATNEKLFF. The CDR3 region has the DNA TGTGCCAGCAGTGGATCCCGCGGCGGTGCAACTAATGAAAAACTGTTTTTT.

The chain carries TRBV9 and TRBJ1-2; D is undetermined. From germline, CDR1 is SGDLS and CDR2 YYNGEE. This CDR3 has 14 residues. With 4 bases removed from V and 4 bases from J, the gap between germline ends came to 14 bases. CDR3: CASSSDGIGYGYTF. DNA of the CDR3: TGTGCCAGCAGCTCAGACGGGATAGGCTATGGCTACACCTTC.

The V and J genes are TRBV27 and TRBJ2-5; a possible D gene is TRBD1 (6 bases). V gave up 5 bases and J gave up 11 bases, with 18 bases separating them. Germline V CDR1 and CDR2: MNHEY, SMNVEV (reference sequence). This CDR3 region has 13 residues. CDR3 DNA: TGTGCCAGCAGTACGGGGACACACGGAGAGCAGTACTTC. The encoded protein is CASSTGTHGEQYF.

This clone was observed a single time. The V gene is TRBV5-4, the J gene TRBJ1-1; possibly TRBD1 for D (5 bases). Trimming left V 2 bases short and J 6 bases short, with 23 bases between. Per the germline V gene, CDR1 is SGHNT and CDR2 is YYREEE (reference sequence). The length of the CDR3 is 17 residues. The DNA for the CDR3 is TGTGCCAGCAGCTTTGATAGGGGCCAATTCGGACACTCTGAAGCTTTCTTT. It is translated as CASSFDRGQFGHSEAFF.

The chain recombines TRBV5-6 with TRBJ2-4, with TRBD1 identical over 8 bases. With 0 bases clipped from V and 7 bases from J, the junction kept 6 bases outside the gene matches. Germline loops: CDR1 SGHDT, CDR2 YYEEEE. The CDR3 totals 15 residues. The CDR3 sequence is CASSLGQGAGNIQYF. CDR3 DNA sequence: TGTGCCAGCAGCTTGGGTCAGGGGGCTGGGAACATTCAGTACTTC.

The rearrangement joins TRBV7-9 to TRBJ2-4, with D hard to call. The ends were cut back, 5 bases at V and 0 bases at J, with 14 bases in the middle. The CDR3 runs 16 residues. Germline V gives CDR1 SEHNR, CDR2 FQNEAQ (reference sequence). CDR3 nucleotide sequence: TGTGCCAGCAGCACGGAGCAGACTTTAGCCAAAAACATTCAGTACTTC. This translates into CASSTEQTLAKNIQYF.

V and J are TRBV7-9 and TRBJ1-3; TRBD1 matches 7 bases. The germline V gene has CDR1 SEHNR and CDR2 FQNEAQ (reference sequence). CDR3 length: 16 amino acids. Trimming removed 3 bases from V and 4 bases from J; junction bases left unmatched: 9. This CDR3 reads CASSLTLGQTGNTIYF. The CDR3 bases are TGTGCCAGCAGCTTGACACTGGGACAGACAGGAAACACCATATATTTT.

DNA for the CDR3: TGTGCCAGTAGGGTCTCAGGAACTAACACCATATATTTT. It encodes CASRVSGTNTIYF. The J gene is TRBJ1-3, the V gene TRBV19, with unresolved D. The CDR3 contains 13 residues. Germline CDR1 reads LNHDA; CDR2 reads SQIVND (reference sequence). V was cut by 6 bases and J by 7 bases, with 13 bases left in between.

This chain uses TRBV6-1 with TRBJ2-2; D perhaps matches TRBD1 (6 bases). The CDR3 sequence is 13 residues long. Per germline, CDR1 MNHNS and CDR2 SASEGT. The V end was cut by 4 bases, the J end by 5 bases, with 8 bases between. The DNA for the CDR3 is TGTGCCAGCAGTGCAACAGGGACCGGGGAGCTGTTTTTT. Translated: CASSATGTGELFF.

The CDR3 here is CASSWDSHNSPLHF. The CDR3 DNA sequence: TGTGCCAGCAGTTGGGACAGTCATAATTCACCCCTCCACTTT. The chain is built from TRBV2 and TRBJ1-6, with 7 positions matching TRBD1. Trimming at V came to 5 bases and at J to 5 bases, leaving 3 bases not matched to a gene. The CDR3 spans 14 residues. Germline CDR1 SNHLY, CDR2 FYNNEI.

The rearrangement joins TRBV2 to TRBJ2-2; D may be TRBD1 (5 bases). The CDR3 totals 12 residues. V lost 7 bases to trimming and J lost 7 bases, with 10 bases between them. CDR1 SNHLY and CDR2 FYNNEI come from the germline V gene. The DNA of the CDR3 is TGTGCCAGCAACAGGCAAAACGGGGAGCTGTTTTTT. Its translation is CASNRQNGELFF.

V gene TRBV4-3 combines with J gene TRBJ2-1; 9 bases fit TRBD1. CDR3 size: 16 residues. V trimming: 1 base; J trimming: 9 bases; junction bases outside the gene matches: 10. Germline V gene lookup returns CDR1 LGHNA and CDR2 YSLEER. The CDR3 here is CASSQAGTGRFGEQFF. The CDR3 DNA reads TGCGCCAGCAGCCAAGCCGGGACAGGGAGGTTTGGTGAGCAGTTCTTC.

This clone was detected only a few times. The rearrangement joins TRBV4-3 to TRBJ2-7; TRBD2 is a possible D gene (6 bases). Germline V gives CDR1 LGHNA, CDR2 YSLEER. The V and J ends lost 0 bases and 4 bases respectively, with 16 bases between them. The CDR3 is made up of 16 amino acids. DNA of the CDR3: TGCGCCAGCAGCCAAGATTGGCCGGGGGACGGGTACGAGCAGTACTTC. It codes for CASSQDWPGDGYEQYF.

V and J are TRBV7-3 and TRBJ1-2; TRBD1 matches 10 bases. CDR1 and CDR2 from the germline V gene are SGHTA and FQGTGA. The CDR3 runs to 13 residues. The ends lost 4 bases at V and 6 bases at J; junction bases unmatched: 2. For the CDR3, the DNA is TGTGCCAGCAGCTCAGGACAGGGGGATGGCTACACCTTC. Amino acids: CASSSGQGDGYTF.

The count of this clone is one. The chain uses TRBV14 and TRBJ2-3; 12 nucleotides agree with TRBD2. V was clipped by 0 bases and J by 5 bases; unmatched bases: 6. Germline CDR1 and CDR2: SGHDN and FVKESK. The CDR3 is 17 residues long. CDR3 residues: CASSQEVGLAGLDTQYF. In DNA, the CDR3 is TGTGCCAGCAGCCAAGAAGTAGGACTAGCGGGACTAGATACGCAGTATTTT. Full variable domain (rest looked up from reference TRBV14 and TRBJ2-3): EAGVTQFPSHSVIEKGQTVTLRCDPISGHDNLYWYRRVMGKEIKFLLHFVKESKQDESGMPNNRFLAERTGGTYSTLKVQPAELEDSGVYFCASSQEVGLAGLDTQYFGPGTRLTVL.

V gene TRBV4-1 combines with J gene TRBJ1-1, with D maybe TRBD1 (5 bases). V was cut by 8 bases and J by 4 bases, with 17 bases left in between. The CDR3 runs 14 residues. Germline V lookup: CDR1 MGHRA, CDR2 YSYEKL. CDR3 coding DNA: TGCGCCAGCGGGGAGGGGCTATCTAGCACTGAAGCTTTCTTT. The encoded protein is CASGEGLSSTEAFF.

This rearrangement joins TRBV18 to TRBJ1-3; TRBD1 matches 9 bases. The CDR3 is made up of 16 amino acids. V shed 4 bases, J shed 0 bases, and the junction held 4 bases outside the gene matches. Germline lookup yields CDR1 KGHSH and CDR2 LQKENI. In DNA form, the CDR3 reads TGTGCCAGCTCACTGGGACAGGGTGTCTCTGGAAACACCATATATTTT. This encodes CASSLGQGVSGNTIYF.

In DNA, the CDR3 is TGTGCCAGCAGCTTGGGGGACAGGGTCCAGGAGTACTTC. This translates into CASSLGDRVQEYF. The J gene is TRBJ2-7, the V gene TRBV5-6; the match to TRBD1 covers 9 bases. Germline CDR1 is SGHDT and CDR2 is YYEEEE. Losses at the gene ends were 0 bases for V and 11 bases for J; bases not matched to a gene: 6. CDR3 length: 13 residues.

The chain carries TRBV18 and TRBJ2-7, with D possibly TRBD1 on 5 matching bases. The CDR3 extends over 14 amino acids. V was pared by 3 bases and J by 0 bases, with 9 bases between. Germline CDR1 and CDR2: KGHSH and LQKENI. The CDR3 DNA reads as TGTGCCAGCTCACCCTTTAGGGGCTCCTACGAGCAGTACTTC. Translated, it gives CASSPFRGSYEQYF. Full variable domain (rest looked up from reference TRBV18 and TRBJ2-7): NAGVMQNPRHLVRRRGQEARLRCSPMKGHSHVYWYRQLPEEGLKFMVYLQKENIIDESGMPKERFSAEFPKEGPSILRIQQVVRGDSAAYFCASSPFRGSYEQYFGPGTRLTVT.

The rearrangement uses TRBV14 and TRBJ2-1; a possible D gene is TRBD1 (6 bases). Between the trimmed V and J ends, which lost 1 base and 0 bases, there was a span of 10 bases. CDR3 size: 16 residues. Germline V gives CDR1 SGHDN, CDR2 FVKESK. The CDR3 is CASSQVRGSSYNEQFF. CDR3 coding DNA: TGTGCCAGCAGCCAAGTGAGGGGGAGCTCCTACAATGAGCAGTTCTTC.

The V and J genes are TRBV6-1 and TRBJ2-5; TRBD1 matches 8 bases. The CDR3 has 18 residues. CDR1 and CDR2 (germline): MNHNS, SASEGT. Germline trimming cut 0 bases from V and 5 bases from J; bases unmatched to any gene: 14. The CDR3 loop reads CASSEALHWRQGKETQYF. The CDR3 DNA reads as TGTGCCAGCAGTGAAGCGCTTCATTGGAGACAGGGGAAGGAGACCCAGTACTTC.

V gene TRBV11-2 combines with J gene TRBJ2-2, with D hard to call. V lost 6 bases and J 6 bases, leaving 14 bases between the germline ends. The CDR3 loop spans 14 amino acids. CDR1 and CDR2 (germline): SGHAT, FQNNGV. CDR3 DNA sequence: TGTGCCAGCAGTCGGGTCGGTTTAGCCGGGGAGCTGTTTTTT. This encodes CASSRVGLAGELFF.

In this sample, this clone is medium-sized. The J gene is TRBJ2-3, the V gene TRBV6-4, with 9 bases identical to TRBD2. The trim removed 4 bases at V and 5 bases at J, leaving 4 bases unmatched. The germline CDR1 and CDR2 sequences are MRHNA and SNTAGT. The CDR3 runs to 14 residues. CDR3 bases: TGTGCCAGCAGTGCACTAGCGGGTCAAGATACGCAGTATTTT. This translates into CASSALAGQDTQYF.

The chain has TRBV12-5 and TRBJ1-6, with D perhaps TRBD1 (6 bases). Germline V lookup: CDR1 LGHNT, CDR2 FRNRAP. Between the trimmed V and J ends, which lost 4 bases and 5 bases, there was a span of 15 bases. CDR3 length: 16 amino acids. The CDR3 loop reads CASGWETGQHNSPLHF. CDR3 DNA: TGTGCTAGTGGTTGGGAAACGGGACAACATAATTCACCCCTCCACTTT.